Presented here are 4 T cell receptor beta chains from one specimen sequenced in a study of shared clonotypes between healthy human individuals. This table comes from immunoSEQ multiplex PCR, and its TCRdb copy is limited to in-frame clones, with some not included. The repertoire includes about half a million clones, around 73% of them detected once, and about 11% sits in the top ten. Sequenced sample: PBMCs. These receptors all stem from a woman between 35 and 50 years old in good health. Some clones in this sample may be carry-over from other donors' samples.

J is TRBJ2-3 and V is TRBV5-4; a possible D gene is TRBD1 (6 bases). This CDR3 has 15 amino acids. V was trimmed by 0 bases and J by 8 bases, leaving 16 bases between them. The germline gives CDR1 SGHNT, CDR2 YYREEE (reference sequence). The CDR3: CASSLAGAESRTQYF. For the CDR3, the DNA is TGTGCCAGCAGCTTGGCAGGGGCAGAGTCTCGTACGCAGTATTTT.

The rearrangement joins TRBV2 to TRBJ2-3; D gene ambiguous. The CDR3 extends over 13 amino acids. The germline V and J ends were trimmed by 3 bases and 6 bases, with 10 bases remaining between them. CDR1 and CDR2 (germline): SNHLY, FYNNEI. The CDR3 coding sequence is TGTGCCAGCAGTGATATAGGAGTTGATACGCAGTATTTT. Amino acids: CASSDIGVDTQYF.

V usage is TRBV2 and J usage is TRBJ1-2; D gene ambiguous. Trimming took 4 bases from V and 5 from J, leaving 14 bases between them. The germline V gene encodes CDR1 SNHLY and CDR2 FYNNEI. The length of the CDR3 is 14 residues. The CDR3 loop reads CASSAVDDSYGYTF. As DNA, the CDR3 is TGTGCCAGCAGTGCCGTCGACGACTCGTATGGCTACACCTTC.

The rearrangement uses TRBV28 and TRBJ2-6; D perhaps matches TRBD1 (6 bases). CDR1 MDHEN and CDR2 SYDVKM come from the germline V gene. The CDR3 extends over 16 amino acids. V was clipped by 3 bases and J by 3 bases, with 12 bases between them. The chain's CDR3 is CASSLTGPLGANVLTF. Written as DNA, the CDR3 is TGTGCCAGCAGTTTGACAGGCCCCCTTGGGGCCAACGTCCTGACTTTC.